This T cell receptor beta chain was captured by sequencing in a study of shared clonotypes between healthy human individuals. Looking at the study overall: CD4 naive cells filled three plates per donor, CD4 memory three, CD8 naive two and CD8 memory one.

Trimming removed 7 bases at V and 3 bases at J, with 21 bases between. This CDR3 is 16 amino acids long. Germline lookup yields CDR1 MRHNA and CDR2 SNTAGT. Naive CD8 cells were CD45RO-negative, positively selected for CCR7, excluding terminally differentiated effector memory CD45RA+ cells. In regard to this clone: The target antigen is unknown.

Repertoires were generated with immunoSEQ multiplex PCR, while TCRdb's copy carries only in-frame clones and drops some. The top ten clones hold approximately 24% of a sample with more than 600,000 clones, 90% to 95% of them seen once. Study results and caveats: A few donors had approximately 4.6% of their naive CD4 clonotypes in common.

This chain uses TRBV6-4 with TRBJ1-1; no reliable D call. The sample was naive CD8+ T cells sorted from blood. The receptor comes from a man aged 25 to 45 in good health. The CDR3 bases are TGTGCCAGCAATGCTAGCGCCTCCCTCGGGGACACTGAAGCTTTCTTT. Translation: CASNASASLGDTEAFF.